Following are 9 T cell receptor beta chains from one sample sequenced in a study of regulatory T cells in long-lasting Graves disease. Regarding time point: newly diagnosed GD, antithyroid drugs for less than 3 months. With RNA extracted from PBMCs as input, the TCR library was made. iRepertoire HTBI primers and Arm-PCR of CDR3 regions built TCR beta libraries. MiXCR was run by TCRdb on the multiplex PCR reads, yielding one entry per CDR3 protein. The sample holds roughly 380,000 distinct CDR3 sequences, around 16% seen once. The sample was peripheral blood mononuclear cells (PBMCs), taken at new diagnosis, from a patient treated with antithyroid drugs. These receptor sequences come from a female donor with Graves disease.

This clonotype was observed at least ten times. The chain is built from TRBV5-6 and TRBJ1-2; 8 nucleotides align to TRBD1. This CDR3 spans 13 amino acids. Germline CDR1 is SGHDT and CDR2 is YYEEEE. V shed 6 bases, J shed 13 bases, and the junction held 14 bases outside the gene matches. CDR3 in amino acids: CASTTSGQGIPTF. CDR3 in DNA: TGTGCCAGCACTACCTCAGGACAGGGAATCCCCACCTTC.

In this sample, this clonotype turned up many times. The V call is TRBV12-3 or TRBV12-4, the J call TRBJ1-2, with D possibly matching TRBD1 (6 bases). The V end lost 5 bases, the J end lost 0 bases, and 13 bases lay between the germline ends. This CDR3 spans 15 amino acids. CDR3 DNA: TGTGCCAGCAGTGGGGGCCCGCTATCTAACTATGGCTACACCTTC. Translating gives CASSGGPLSNYGYTF.

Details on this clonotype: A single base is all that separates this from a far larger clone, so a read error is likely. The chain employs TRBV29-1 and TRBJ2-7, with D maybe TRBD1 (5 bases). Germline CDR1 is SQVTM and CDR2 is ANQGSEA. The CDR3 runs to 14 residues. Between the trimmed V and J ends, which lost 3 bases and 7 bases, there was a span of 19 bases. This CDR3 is CSVEDNLPYNEQYF. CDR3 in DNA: TGCAGCGTTGAGGACAACCTCCCCTACAATGAGCAGTACTTC.

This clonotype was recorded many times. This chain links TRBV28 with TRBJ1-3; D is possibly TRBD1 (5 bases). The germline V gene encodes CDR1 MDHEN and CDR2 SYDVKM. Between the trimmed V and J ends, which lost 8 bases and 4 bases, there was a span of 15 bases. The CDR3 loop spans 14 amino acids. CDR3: CASRDSRLGNTIYF. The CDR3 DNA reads TGTGCCAGCCGCGACAGTAGGCTCGGAAACACCATATATTTT.

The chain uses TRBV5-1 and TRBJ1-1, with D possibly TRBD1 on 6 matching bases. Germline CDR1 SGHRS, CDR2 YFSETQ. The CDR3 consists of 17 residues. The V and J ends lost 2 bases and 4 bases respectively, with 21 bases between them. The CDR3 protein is CASSLRGDLGAFTEAFF. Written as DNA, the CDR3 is TGCGCCAGCAGCTTAAGAGGTGACCTGGGGGCTTTCACTGAAGCTTTCTTT. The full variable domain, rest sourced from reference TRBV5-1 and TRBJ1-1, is KAGVTQTPRYLIKTRGQQVTLSCSPISGHRSVSWYQQTPGQGLQFLFEYFSETQRNKGNFPGRFSGRQFSNSRSEMNVSTLELGDSALYLCASSLRGDLGAFTEAFFGQGTRLTVV.

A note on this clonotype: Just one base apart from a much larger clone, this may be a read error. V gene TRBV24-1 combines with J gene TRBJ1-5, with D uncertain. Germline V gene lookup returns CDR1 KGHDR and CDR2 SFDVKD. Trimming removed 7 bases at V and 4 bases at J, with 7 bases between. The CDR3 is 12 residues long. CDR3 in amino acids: CATSARNQPQHF. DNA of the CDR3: TGTGCCACCAGCGCCAGGAATCAGCCCCAGCATTTT.

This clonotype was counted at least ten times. For the CDR3, the DNA is TGTGCCAGCAGTGAAGCGCAGGCAGCCTCCTACGAGCAGTACTTC. It specifies CASSEAQAASYEQYF. This rearrangement joins TRBV6-1 to TRBJ2-7, with D hard to call. Germline CDR1 is MNHNS and CDR2 is SASEGT. The CDR3 spans 15 residues. The V end was cut by 0 bases, the J end by 0 bases, with 9 bases between.

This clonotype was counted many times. CDR3 DNA sequence: TGTGCCAGCAGCTCGGGGTGGGGGGATGGTCTCTGGGATGAGCAGTTCTTC. Amino acids: CASSSGWGDGLWDEQFF. The chain couples TRBV7-2 to TRBJ2-1; D perhaps matches TRBD2 (6 bases). Germline-derived CDR1 and CDR2 are SGHTA and FQGNSA. V was pared by 4 bases and J by 8 bases, with 24 bases between. The CDR3 loop spans 17 amino acids.

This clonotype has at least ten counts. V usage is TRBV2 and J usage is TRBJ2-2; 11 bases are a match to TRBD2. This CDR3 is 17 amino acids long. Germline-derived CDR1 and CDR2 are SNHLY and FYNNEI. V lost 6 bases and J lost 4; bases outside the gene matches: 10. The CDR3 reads CASRGFGLAGGTGELFF. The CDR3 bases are TGTGCCAGCAGAGGATTTGGACTAGCGGGTGGCACCGGGGAGCTGTTTTTT.